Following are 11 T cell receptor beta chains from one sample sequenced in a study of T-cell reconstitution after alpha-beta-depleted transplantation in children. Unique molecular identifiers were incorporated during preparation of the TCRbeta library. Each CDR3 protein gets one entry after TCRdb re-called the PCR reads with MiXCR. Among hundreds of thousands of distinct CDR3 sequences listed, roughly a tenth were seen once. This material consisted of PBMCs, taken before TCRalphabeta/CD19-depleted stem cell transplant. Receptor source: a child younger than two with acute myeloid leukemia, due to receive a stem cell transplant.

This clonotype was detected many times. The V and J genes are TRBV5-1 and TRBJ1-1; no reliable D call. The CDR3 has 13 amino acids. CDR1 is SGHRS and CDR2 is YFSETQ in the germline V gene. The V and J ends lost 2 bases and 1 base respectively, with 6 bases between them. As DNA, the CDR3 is TGCGCCAGCAGCTTATCGGCGAACACTGAAGCTTTCTTT. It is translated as CASSLSANTEAFF.

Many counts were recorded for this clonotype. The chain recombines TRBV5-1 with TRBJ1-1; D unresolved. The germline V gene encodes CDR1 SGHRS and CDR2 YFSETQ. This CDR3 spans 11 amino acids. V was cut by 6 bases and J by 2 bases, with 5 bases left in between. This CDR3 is CASKGNTEAFF. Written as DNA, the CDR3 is TGCGCCAGCAAGGGCAACACTGAAGCTTTCTTT.

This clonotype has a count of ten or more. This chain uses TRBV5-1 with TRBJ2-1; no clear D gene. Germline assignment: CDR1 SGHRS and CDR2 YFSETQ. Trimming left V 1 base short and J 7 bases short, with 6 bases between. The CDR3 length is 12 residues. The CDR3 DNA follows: TGCGCCAGCAGCTTGTACGGGAATGAGCAGTTCTTC. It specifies CASSLYGNEQFF.

CDR3 in DNA: TGCGCCAGCAGCGTGACAGGGGCGCCTGGAAACACCATATATTTT. Translated: CASSVTGAPGNTIYF. This chain links TRBV5-1 with TRBJ1-3, with 8 bases aligning to TRBD1. This CDR3 comprises 15 residues. The germline V gene has CDR1 SGHRS and CDR2 YFSETQ. V shed 4 bases, J shed 2 bases, and the junction held 5 bases outside the gene matches.

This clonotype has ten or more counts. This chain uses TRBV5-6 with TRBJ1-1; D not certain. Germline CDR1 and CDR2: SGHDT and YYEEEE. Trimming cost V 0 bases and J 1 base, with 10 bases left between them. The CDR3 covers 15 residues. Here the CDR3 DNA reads TGTGCCAGCAGCTTGGTAGGCAGCCCGAACACTGAAGCTTTCTTT. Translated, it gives CASSLVGSPNTEAFF.

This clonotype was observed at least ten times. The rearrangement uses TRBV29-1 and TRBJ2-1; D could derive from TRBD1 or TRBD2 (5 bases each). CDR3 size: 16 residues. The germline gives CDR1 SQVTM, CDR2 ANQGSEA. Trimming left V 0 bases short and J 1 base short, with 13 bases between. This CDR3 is CSVEEGGGRSYNEQFF. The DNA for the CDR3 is TGCAGCGTTGAAGAGGGTGGGGGAAGGTCCTACAATGAGCAGTTCTTC.

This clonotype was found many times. CDR3 sequence reads: CAIGGQTNQPQHF. CDR3 DNA sequence: TGTGCCATCGGGGGACAGACTAATCAGCCCCAGCATTTT. The V gene is TRBV10-3, the J gene TRBJ1-5, with 7 bases lining up with TRBD1. This CDR3 region has 13 residues. Germline trimming cut 8 bases from V and 4 bases from J; bases unmatched to any gene: 5. CDR1 and CDR2 from the germline V gene are ENHRY and SYGVKD.

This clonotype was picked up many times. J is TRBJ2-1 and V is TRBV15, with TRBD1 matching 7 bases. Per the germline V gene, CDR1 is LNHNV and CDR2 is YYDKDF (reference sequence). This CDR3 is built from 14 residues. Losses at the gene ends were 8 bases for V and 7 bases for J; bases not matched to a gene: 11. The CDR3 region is CATQQGGAENEQFF. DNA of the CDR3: TGTGCCACCCAACAAGGGGGCGCGGAGAATGAGCAGTTCTTC.

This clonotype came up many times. DNA of the CDR3: TGCAGCGTTGAAGTACAGGCGCACTCTGGAAACACCATATATTTT. Its protein is CSVEVQAHSGNTIYF. The chain joins TRBV29-1 to TRBJ1-3, with a possible D match to TRBD1 (5 bases). The CDR3 is made up of 15 amino acids. V gave up 1 base and J gave up 0 bases, with 10 bases separating them. Germline-derived CDR1 and CDR2 are SQVTM and ANQGSEA. Supplemented by reference TRBV29-1 and TRBJ1-3, the full variable domain reads SAVISQKPSRDICQRGTSLTIQCQVDSQVTMMFWYRQQPGQSLTLIATANQGSEATYESGFVIDKFPISRPNLTFSTLTVSNMSPEDSSIYLCSVEVQAHSGNTIYFGEGSWLTVV.

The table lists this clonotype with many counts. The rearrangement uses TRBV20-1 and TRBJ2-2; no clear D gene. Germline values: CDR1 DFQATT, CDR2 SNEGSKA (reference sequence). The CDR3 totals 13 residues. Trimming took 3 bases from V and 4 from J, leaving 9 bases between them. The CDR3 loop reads CSASGLSTGELFF. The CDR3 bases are TGCAGTGCTAGCGGCTTAAGCACCGGGGAGCTGTTTTTT.

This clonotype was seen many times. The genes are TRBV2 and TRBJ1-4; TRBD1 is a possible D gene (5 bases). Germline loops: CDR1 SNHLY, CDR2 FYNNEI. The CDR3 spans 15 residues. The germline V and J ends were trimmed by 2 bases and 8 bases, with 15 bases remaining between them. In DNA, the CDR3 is TGTGCCAGCAGTGAATTATGGGGGTTAGGCGAAAAACTGTTTTTT. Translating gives CASSELWGLGEKLFF.